This TCR beta chain was retrieved from a study of molecular identifiers for immune sequencing clone quantification. Findings and caveats of the study: Identical barcode-sharing TCR molecules could lead to underestimated sizes for highly expanded clones.

This clonotype came up a few times. Its antigen is undetermined. MiXCR, run by TCRdb on the PCR reads, gives a single entry per CDR3 protein. Of some 650,000 distinct CDR3 sequences in the sample, around 20% were seen once. Looked up from germline, CDR1 is SGHVS and CDR2 is FNYEAQ. CDR3 length equals 15 residues. Trimming took off 9 bases at V and 2 bases at J, with 18 bases between the two ends. Sequences were obtained from naive CD8+ T cells from blood, with Jurkat cell RNA spiked in. Subset: FACS-sorted CD8+CD4-CCR7+CD45RA+ naive T cells. The chain recombines TRBV7-6 with TRBJ2-3, with a weak D call TRBD1 (5 bases). This receptor was taken from a human donor in good health. Some libraries in this study had Jurkat cell RNA spiked in. The CDR3 here is CARPEKRTNTDTQYF. DNA of the CDR3: TGTGCCAGACCCGAGAAGAGGACAAACACAGATACGCAGTATTTT.